This section outlines one T cell receptor (beta chain) sequence together with its context. Its antigen is as yet unknown. CDR1 and CDR2 (germline): LNHDA, SQIVND (reference sequence). Unmatched junction bases numbered 6, after V lost 5 bases and J lost 4 bases. The CDR3 is made up of 14 amino acids. Everyone who donated was a Caucasian adult who lived in Nashville, Tennessee. Genomic DNA (from each subset) was split evenly across several immunoSEQ plates. The data were produced by immunoSEQ multiplex PCR, yet TCRdb's version contains in-frame clones alone and is incomplete. Of 2 million to 2.5 million clones detected, under 97% appear once; the ten largest clones hold roughly 0.13%. These data are taken from a study of shared clonotypes between healthy human individuals. Study-wide background: Participating donors consisted of a couple of women and a few men aged 18 to 49.

Study-wide findings and caveats: Clonotype sharing across a handful of donors was observed for 5% to 6.5% of naive CD4 clonotypes.

The chain carries TRBV19 and TRBJ1-2; TRBD1 matches 8 bases. What was sequenced was naive CD4+ T cells sorted from blood. As to subset: CD45RA+ positively selected. The TCR originated in a man aged 18 to 30 in good health. The CDR3 region is CASSLEGQAYGYTF. CDR3 nucleotides: TGTGCCAGTAGTTTGGAGGGACAGGCCTATGGCTACACCTTC.